This T cell receptor beta chain was sequenced in a study of T-cell reconstitution after alpha-beta-depleted transplantation in children listed by TCRdb under 2016. About the investigation overall: Using TCR repertoire profiling, the study followed T-cell immune reconstitution in a quantitative way in children after TCRalphabeta/CD19-depleted allogeneic hematopoietic cell transplantation. Paper-wide results and their limitations: Hyperexpanded clone frequencies declined over subsequent months; after one year, T-cell counts and TCRbeta diversity were mostly attributed to newly produced T cells. About two months after transplant, the apparently early recovery of alphabetaT-cell counts reportedly depended on just several hundred clones that had expanded rapidly and came from non-depleted graft cells. In some patients, the high TCRbeta diversity seen at day 60 was put down to recipient T cells and intrathymic progenitors that had survived conditioning.

This clonotype was seen at least ten times. Its recognized antigen is unknown. It has no much larger one-base neighbor in the sample; base qualities were not kept. From cysteine to phenylalanine, the CDR3 is 14 amino acids long. CDR3 DNA only is kept here, 42 bases in frame from base 1. V is clipped by 4 bases and J by 8 bases, and the sequence between their germline boundaries is 14 bases long. CDR1 and CDR2, looked up from the germline V gene, are SGHVS and FQNEAQ. Libraries were constructed by PCR. The instrument given in TCRdb is Illumina HiSeq 2500. TCR libraries were prepared with molecular barcoding, using unique molecular identifiers to normalize TCRbeta repertoire quantification. Clones were called with MiXCR by TCRdb after fastp trimmed the public reads at Q25, and only in-frame beta chains were retained. Identical CDR3 protein sequences are pooled into one entry, listed with their most common genes and DNA. Here the sample has 280,000 or so distinct CDR3 sequences; 11% occur a single time. The ten biggest clones cover around 22% of the sample.

Interpreted using the paper, the treatment or condition label stands for: allogeneic hematopoietic cell transplantation with graft depleted of TCRalphabeta T cells and CD19 B cells. The transplant recipients were children given TCRalphabeta/CD19-depleted allogeneic hematopoietic cell grafts. Recombination linked TRBV7-8 to TRBJ1-4; the D gene lacks a confident call. The material sequenced was peripheral blood, taken 180 days after TCRalphabeta/CD19-depleted stem cell transplant. The clonotype was recovered from a male patient between 2 and 15 years old who had a stem cell transplant for chronic granulomatous disease, so the T cells may come from the graft donor. The sequence in DNA is TGTGCCAGCAGCTCCGGCACCGTCAAGGAAAAACTGTTTTTT. Its translation reads: CASSSGTVKEKLFF.